A single sample is the source of the 17 T cell receptor beta chains below, sequenced in a study of T-cell reconstitution after alpha-beta-depleted transplantation in children. Unique molecular identifiers were used to barcode this TCRbeta library. TCRdb recomputed calls from the PCR reads with MiXCR, one row per CDR3 protein. Of 70,000 to 95,000 distinct CDR3 sequences listed, more than 9% are singletons. The source was PBMCs from the stem cell graft donor, collected from the stem cell graft. These receptors came from a human donor who donated a stem cell graft to a child with inherited bone marrow failure.

This sequence joins TRBV4-1 and TRBJ1-2; 10 nucleotides agree with TRBD1. CDR1 MGHRA and CDR2 YSYEKL come from the germline V gene. This CDR3 has 15 residues. V gave up 5 bases and J gave up 4 bases; unmatched junction bases: 7. DNA of the CDR3: TGCGCCAGCAGCACCCGACAGGGGGCCTCCTATGGCTACACCTTC. It specifies CASSTRQGASYGYTF.

The J gene is TRBJ2-7, the V gene TRBV5-5; D gene unclear. Trimming left V 0 bases short and J 7 bases short, with 8 bases between. Germline CDR1 SGHKS, CDR2 YYEKEE (reference sequence). This CDR3 is 12 amino acids long. The CDR3 protein is CASSLGPWEQYF. CDR3 nucleotide sequence: TGTGCCAGCAGCTTGGGCCCATGGGAGCAGTACTTC. Drawing the rest from reference TRBV5-5 and TRBJ2-7, the complete variable domain is DAGVTQSPTHLIKTRGQQVTLRCSPISGHKSVSWYQQVLGQGPQFIFQYYEKEERGRGNFPDRFSARQFPNYSSELNVNALLLGDSALYLCASSLGPWEQYFGPGTRLTVT.

The chain couples TRBV20-1 to TRBJ1-1; D is uncertain. Trimming stripped 0 bases from V and 4 bases from J, with 12 bases between. This CDR3 is 14 amino acids long. The germline V gene has CDR1 DFQATT and CDR2 SNEGSKA (reference sequence). The DNA of the CDR3 is TGCAGTGCTAGAGAAGACAACCGGGGCACTGAAGCTTTCTTT. This translates into CSAREDNRGTEAFF.

The chain employs TRBV3-1 and TRBJ2-1; 13 bases map to TRBD2. In germline, CDR1 is LGHDT, CDR2 YNNKEL (reference sequence). V gave up 5 bases and J gave up 9 bases; unmatched junction bases: 7. This CDR3 has 15 residues. CDR3 residues: CASSDTSGRAFEQFF. Here the CDR3 DNA reads TGTGCCAGCAGCGACACTAGCGGGAGGGCCTTTGAGCAGTTCTTC.

This clonotype was observed at least ten times. The chain combines TRBV5-4 with TRBJ2-3; weak D call: TRBD2 (5 bases). The germline V gene encodes CDR1 SGHNT and CDR2 YYREEE (reference sequence). The CDR3 covers 15 residues. V dropped 0 bases and J dropped 3 bases, with 11 bases sitting between them. This chain's CDR3 is CASSLVASTTDTQYF. DNA of the CDR3: TGTGCCAGCAGCTTGGTGGCTAGCACTACAGATACGCAGTATTTT.

This clonotype was observed at least ten times. This chain uses TRBV15 with TRBJ2-2, with a tentative D call TRBD2 (5 bases). V lost 0 bases, J lost 5 bases, and 10 bases lay in between. The germline CDR1 and CDR2 sequences are LNHNV and YYDKDF (reference sequence). The CDR3 extends over 15 amino acids. The CDR3 region has the DNA TGTGCCACCAGCAGAGATCGAACGGGAACCGGGGAGCTGTTTTTT. The encoded protein is CATSRDRTGTGELFF.

The table lists this clonotype with a few counts. The chain links TRBV27 to TRBJ2-5, with a possible D match to TRBD2 (5 bases). The germline V and J ends were trimmed by 2 bases and 5 bases, with 12 bases remaining between them. The germline V gene has CDR1 MNHEY and CDR2 SMNVEV (reference sequence). The CDR3 sequence is 14 residues long. CDR3 nucleotide sequence: TGTGCCAGCAGTTTACACGGAGGTCTCGAGACCCAGTACTTC. This sequence encodes CASSLHGGLETQYF.

There are many counts of this clonotype. The V gene is TRBV7-2, the J gene TRBJ1-1; D perhaps matches TRBD1 (6 bases). Trimming took off 1 base at V and 0 bases at J, with 12 bases between the two ends. In germline, CDR1 is SGHTA, CDR2 FQGNSA. The CDR3 runs 16 residues. The CDR3 DNA reads TGTGCCAGCAGCTTAGGGGGGGGCAGATTGAACACTGAAGCTTTCTTT. Protein: CASSLGGGRLNTEAFF. Supplemented by reference TRBV7-2 and TRBJ1-1, the full variable domain reads GAGVSQSPSNKVTEKGKDVELRCDPISGHTALYWYRQSLGQGLEFLIYFQGNSAPDKSGLPSDRFSAERTGGSVSTLTIQRTQQEDSAVYLCASSLGGGRLNTEAFFGQGTRLTVV.

The table lists this clonotype with many counts. At one of its ends the junction is not consistent with the germline gene, which may arise from a read error. The V and J genes are TRBV5-1 and TRBJ2-3, with a possible D match to TRBD1 (6 bases). The CDR3 has 18 residues. Germline V CDR1 and CDR2: SGHRS, YFSETQ. CDR3 bases: TGCGTCAGCAGCTTGGCCTGGCAGGGGATAGAAAGCACAGATACGCAGTATTTT. Amino acid sequence: CVSSLAWQGIESTDTQYF. Variable domain in full (rest from reference TRBV5-1 and TRBJ2-3): KAGVTQTPRYLIKTRGQQVTLSCSPISGHRSVSWYQQTPGQGLQFLFEYFSETQRNKGNFPGRFSGRQFSNSRSEMNVSTLELGDSALYLCVSSLAWQGIESTDTQYFGPGTRLTVL.

The chain employs TRBV20-1 and TRBJ2-3; perhaps TRBD1 as D (7 bases). This CDR3 spans 17 amino acids. Trimming took off 2 bases at V and 3 bases at J, with 21 bases between the two ends. Germline-derived CDR1 and CDR2 are DFQATT and SNEGSKA (reference sequence). CDR3 sequence (DNA): TGCAGTGCTAGACGAGCAGGGGGGCAGGGGTTTACAGATACGCAGTATTTT. Its translation: CSARRAGGQGFTDTQYF.

This clonotype was detected many times. This sequence joins TRBV7-3 and TRBJ2-3; 9 nucleotides agree with TRBD2. The CDR3 totals 15 residues. J was trimmed by 4 bases and V by 5 bases; bases with no gene match: 7. CDR1 and CDR2 (germline): SGHTA, FQGTGA. For the CDR3, the DNA is TGTGCCAGCAGCGTGGGGACTAGCCACGCAGATACGCAGTATTTT. Its translation: CASSVGTSHADTQYF.

With respect to this clonotype: Given a much more abundant clone one base away, this may be a read error. The chain combines TRBV9 with TRBJ2-1; D unresolved. The CDR3 covers 14 residues. Between the trimmed V and J ends, which lost 0 bases and 6 bases, there was a span of 10 bases. Germline V lookup: CDR1 SGDLS, CDR2 YYNGEE. CDR3 nucleotides: TGTGCCAGCAGCGTAGCGACTGCCCCCAATGAGCAGTTCTTC. It encodes CASSVATAPNEQFF. The whole variable domain, filled in from reference TRBV9 and TRBJ2-1, reads DSGVTQTPKHLITATGQRVTLRCSPRSGDLSVYWYQQSLDQGLQFLIQYYNGEERAKGNILERFSAQQFPDLHSELNLSSLELGDSALYFCASSVATAPNEQFFGPGTRLTVL.

In its sample, this clonotype was seen many times. The rearrangement links TRBV7-9 to TRBJ1-1, with TRBD1 matching over 9 bases. Trimming took 2 bases from V and 6 from J; bases not matched to a gene: 10. CDR3 size: 16 residues. Germline CDR1 reads SEHNR; CDR2 reads FQNEAQ (reference sequence). The chain's CDR3 is CASSLMGGTGIAEAFF. The CDR3 coding sequence is TGTGCCAGCAGCTTAATGGGGGGGACAGGGATCGCTGAAGCTTTCTTT.

This clonotype occurred many times. J is TRBJ2-3 and V is TRBV7-3; D might be TRBD1 (5 bases). Between the trimmed V and J ends, which lost 5 bases and 10 bases, there was a span of 13 bases. The CDR3 is 12 residues long. The germline gives CDR1 SGHTA, CDR2 FQGTGA. The chain's CDR3 is CASSVQGNAQYF. Written as DNA, the CDR3 is TGTGCCAGCAGCGTTCAGGGTAATGCGCAGTATTTT.

The CDR3 reads CSARDLGGRRGYNEQFF. CDR3 coding DNA: TGCAGTGCTAGAGATTTGGGCGGGAGGAGGGGGTACAATGAGCAGTTCTTC. The rearrangement joins TRBV20-1 to TRBJ2-1; 8 positions match TRBD2. From germline, CDR1 is DFQATT and CDR2 SNEGSKA (reference sequence). The junction had 11 bases not matched to a gene; V was cut back by 0 bases and J by 4 bases. The CDR3 sequence is 17 residues long.

There are a few counts of this clonotype. This sequence joins TRBV12-3 or TRBV12-4 and TRBJ1-2, with a tentative D call TRBD1 (5 bases). Trimming shortened V by 6 bases and J by 8 bases, and 19 bases separated the two germline ends. This CDR3 is built from 14 residues. The CDR3 reads CASRGLVKIDGYTF. The CDR3 DNA reads as TGTGCCAGCAGGGGACTGGTAAAAATAGACGGCTACACCTTC.

Only a few counts were recorded for this clonotype. This chain uses TRBV20-1 with TRBJ2-1; D gene ambiguous. Trimming removed 8 bases at V and 0 bases at J, with 11 bases between. The CDR3 is made up of 13 amino acids. The germline CDR1 and CDR2 sequences are DFQATT and SNEGSKA (reference sequence). The CDR3 DNA is TGCAGTCTTGATAGAGACTCCTACAATGAGCAGTTCTTC. This gives the protein CSLDRDSYNEQFF.